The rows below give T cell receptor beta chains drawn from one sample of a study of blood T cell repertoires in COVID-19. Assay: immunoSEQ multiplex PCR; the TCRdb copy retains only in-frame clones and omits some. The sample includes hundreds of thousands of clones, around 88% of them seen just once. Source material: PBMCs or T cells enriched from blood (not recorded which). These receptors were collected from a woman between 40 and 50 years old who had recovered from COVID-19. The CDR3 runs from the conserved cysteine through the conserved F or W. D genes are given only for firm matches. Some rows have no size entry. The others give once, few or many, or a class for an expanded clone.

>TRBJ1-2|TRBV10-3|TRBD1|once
CAISEGQGDGYTF
TGTGCCATCAGTGAGGGACAGGGTGATGGCTACACCTTC
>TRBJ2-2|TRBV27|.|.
CASTRRATGELFF
TGTGCCAGCACCAGGAGGGCCACCGGGGAGCTGTTTTTT
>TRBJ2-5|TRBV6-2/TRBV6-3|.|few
CASSYEMLAVETQYF
TGTGCCAGCAGTTACGAGATGTTAGCTGTAGAGACCCAGTACTTC
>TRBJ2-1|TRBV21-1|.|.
CASSKVSTSGSPLYNEQFF
TGTGCCAGCAGCAAAGTTTCAACTAGCGGGTCCCCACTCTACAATGAGCAGTTCTTC
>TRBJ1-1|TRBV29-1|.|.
CSVDPTGGGTEAFF
TGCAGCGTTGACCCGACAGGAGGCGGCACTGAAGCTTTCTTT
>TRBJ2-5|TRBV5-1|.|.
CASGRSGSETQYF
TGCGCCAGCGGGAGGTCAGGATCGGAGACCCAGTACTTC
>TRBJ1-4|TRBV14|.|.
CASSQDSSGPWEKLFF
TGTGCCAGCAGCCAAGATTCATCAGGCCCATGGGAAAAACTGTTTTTT
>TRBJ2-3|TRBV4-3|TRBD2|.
CASSPGGTSGTVDTQYF
TGCGCCAGCAGCCCGGGGGGTACTAGCGGGACGGTAGATACGCAGTATTTT
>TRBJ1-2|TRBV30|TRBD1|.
CAWSLPGQGYGYTF
TGTGCCTGGAGTCTGCCGGGACAGGGCTATGGCTACACCTTC
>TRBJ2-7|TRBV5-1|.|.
CASSPAGGSGYEQYF
TGCGCCAGCAGCCCAGCAGGTGGCTCAGGCTACGAGCAGTACTTC
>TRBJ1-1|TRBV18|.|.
CASSPQLGNTEAFF
TGTGCCAGCTCACCACAGCTCGGGAACACTGAAGCTTTCTTT
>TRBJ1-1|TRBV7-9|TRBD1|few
CASSSLGQGARAFF
TGTGCCAGCAGCTCCCTAGGACAGGGGGCAAGAGCTTTCTTT
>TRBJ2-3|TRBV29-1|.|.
CSAADSRDTQYF
TGCAGCGCTGCGGACAGCAGAGATACGCAGTATTTT
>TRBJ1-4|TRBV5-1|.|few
CASSLGGVPSEKLFF
TGCGCCAGCAGCTTGGGCGGGGTCCCTAGTGAAAAACTGTTTTTT
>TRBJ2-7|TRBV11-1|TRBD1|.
CASSPDRATTYEQYF
TGTGCCAGCAGCCCGGACAGGGCGACCACCTACGAGCAGTACTTC
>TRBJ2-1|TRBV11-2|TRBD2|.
CASSFRVASGVGYNEQFF
TGTGCCAGCAGCTTCAGGGTGGCTAGCGGGGTGGGGTACAATGAGCAGTTCTTC
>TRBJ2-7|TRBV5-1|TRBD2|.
CASSPDPGGPYEQYF
TGCGCCAGCAGCCCTGACCCGGGAGGGCCGTACGAGCAGTACTTC
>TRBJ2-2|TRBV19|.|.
CASMLQGGAGELFF
TGTGCCAGTATGTTACAGGGTGGGGCCGGGGAGCTGTTTTTT
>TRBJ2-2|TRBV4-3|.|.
CASSRGQNSGELFF
TGCGCCAGCAGCCGCGGACAGAACTCCGGGGAGCTGTTTTTT
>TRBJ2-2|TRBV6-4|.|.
CASSEISGIGTGELFF
TGTGCCAGCAGTGAAATCTCAGGGATAGGCACCGGGGAGCTGTTTTTT
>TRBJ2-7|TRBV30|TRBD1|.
CAWSRGQGYEQYF
TGTGCCTGGAGTCGGGGACAGGGCTACGAGCAGTACTTC
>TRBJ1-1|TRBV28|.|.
CASSLGGFMNTEAFF
TGTGCCAGCAGTTTAGGAGGGTTCATGAACACTGAAGCTTTCTTT
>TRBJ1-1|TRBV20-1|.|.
CSAKQVQEAFF
TGCAGTGCTAAACAGGTGCAAGAAGCTTTCTTT
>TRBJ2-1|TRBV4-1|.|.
CASSQAAWRATHNEQFF
TGCGCCAGCAGCCAAGCTGCTTGGAGGGCCACTCACAATGAGCAGTTCTTC
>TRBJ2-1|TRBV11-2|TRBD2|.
CASSLGVAGNEQFF
TGTGCCAGCAGCTTAGGGGTAGCGGGGAATGAGCAGTTCTTC
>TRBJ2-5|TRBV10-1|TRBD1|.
CASSESTGRETQYF
TGCGCCAGCAGTGAGTCGACAGGGCGGGAGACCCAGTACTTC
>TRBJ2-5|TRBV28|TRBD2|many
CASSYRLAGEGETQYF
TGTGCCAGCAGCTATAGACTAGCGGGAGAGGGGGAGACCCAGTACTTC
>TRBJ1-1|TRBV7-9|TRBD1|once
CASSPQGQMNTEAFF
TGTGCCAGCAGCCCGCAGGGACAGATGAACACTGAAGCTTTCTTT
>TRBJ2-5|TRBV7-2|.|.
CASSSVLKETQYF
TGTGCCAGCAGTTCTGTCCTTAAAGAGACCCAGTACTTC
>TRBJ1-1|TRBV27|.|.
CASNEGLVTEAFF
TGTGCCAGCAATGAGGGATTGGTCACTGAAGCTTTCTTT
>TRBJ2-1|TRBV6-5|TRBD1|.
CASNPTGLAYNEQFF
TGTGCCAGCAACCCGACAGGGCTGGCCTACAATGAGCAGTTCTTC
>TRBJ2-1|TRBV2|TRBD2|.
CASSQLASSYNEQFF
TGTGCCAGCAGCCAACTAGCGAGCTCCTACAATGAGCAGTTCTTC
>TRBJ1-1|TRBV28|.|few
CASSFNTAGDVDEAFF
TGTGCCAGCAGTTTTAATACGGCAGGGGATGTTGATGAAGCTTTCTTT
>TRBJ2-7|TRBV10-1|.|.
CASSRGSGSYEQYF
TGCGCCAGCAGCCGGGGTAGCGGAAGCTACGAGCAGTACTTC
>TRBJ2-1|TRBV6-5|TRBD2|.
CASSYLVAGRDEQFF
TGTGCCAGCAGTTACCTGGTAGCGGGAAGGGATGAGCAGTTCTTC
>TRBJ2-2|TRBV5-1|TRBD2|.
CASSLLGSGRSETGELFF
TGCGCCAGCAGCTTGTTAGGGAGCGGGAGAAGTGAAACCGGGGAGCTGTTTTTT
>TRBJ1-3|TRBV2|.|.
CASREQPGSGNTIYF
TGTGCCAGCAGGGAACAACCCGGCTCTGGAAACACCATATATTTT
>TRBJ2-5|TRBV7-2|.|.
CASSLGGGRRETQYF
TGTGCCAGCAGCTTAGGGGGGGGCCGGAGGGAGACCCAGTACTTC
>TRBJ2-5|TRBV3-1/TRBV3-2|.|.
CASSQARGSGETQYF
TGTGCCAGCAGCCAGGCTCGGGGGTCGGGAGAGACCCAGTACTTC
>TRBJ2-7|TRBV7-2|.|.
CASSSHTGSYEQYF
TGTGCCAGCAGCTCCCATACAGGGTCCTACGAGCAGTACTTC
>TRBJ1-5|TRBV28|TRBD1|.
CASSIQYRGPPEPQHF
TGTGCCAGCAGTATACAATACAGGGGGCCCCCCGAGCCCCAGCATTTT
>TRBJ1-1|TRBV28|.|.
CATGGGFEAFF
TGTGCCACCGGGGGTGGGTTCGAAGCTTTCTTT
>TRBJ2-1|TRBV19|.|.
CASSIRDLAPYNEQFF
TGTGCCAGTAGTATCCGGGACTTGGCCCCCTACAATGAGCAGTTCTTC
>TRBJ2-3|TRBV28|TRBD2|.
CASSHTSGRAGGTDTQYF
TGTGCCAGCAGCCATACTAGCGGGAGGGCCGGGGGCACAGATACGCAGTATTTT
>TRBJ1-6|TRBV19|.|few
CASSYREGNSPLHF
TGTGCCAGTAGCTACAGGGAGGGGAATTCACCCCTCCACTTT
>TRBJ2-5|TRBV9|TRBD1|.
CASSPGGASETQYF
TGTGCCAGCAGTCCAGGGGGCGCTTCAGAGACCCAGTACTTC